The 19 T cell receptor beta chains reported below all come from one sample, sequenced in a study of shared clonotypes between healthy human individuals (dated by TCRdb to 2020 to 2021). Library preparation was by the immunoSEQ multiplex PCR assay. The table comes from immuneACCESS by way of TCRdb, which keeps in-frame sequences with V and J called. Part of the clones is missing from these tables; in studies checked, under half for an unresolved V gene and the rest for unknown reasons. Present in this sample are around 200,000 clones, approximately 61% of which were seen just once. Clones ranked in the top ten supply roughly 10% of the sample. The sample taken for sequencing was memory CD4+ T cells sorted from blood. The sample's cell subset or site label, decoded: CD45RA-negative fraction. The origin of the receptors is a young man in good health.

J is TRBJ2-2 and V is TRBV7-8, with D uncertain. Germline V CDR1 and CDR2: SGHVS, FQNEAQ. V was pared by 1 base and J by 5 bases, with 8 bases between. The CDR3 totals 14 residues. The CDR3 protein is CASSLEPRTGELFF. The CDR3 DNA reads as TGTGCCAGCAGCTTAGAACCTAGGACCGGGGAGCTGTTTTTT.

The chain combines TRBV2 with TRBJ2-6, with D perhaps matching TRBD1 (6 bases). The CDR3 totals 15 residues. CDR1 is SNHLY, CDR2 FYNNEI, per germline. V lost 6 bases and J 0 bases, leaving 9 bases between the germline ends. CDR3 in amino acids: CASRDSYSGANVLTF. The CDR3 DNA reads as TGTGCCAGCAGGGACAGCTACTCTGGGGCCAACGTCCTGACTTTC.

This clone was seen more than once but under ten times. CDR3 residues: CSVETTTGGGYTF. The CDR3 coding sequence is TGCAGCGTTGAAACCACGACAGGGGGTGGCTACACCTTC. The chain has TRBV29-1 and TRBJ1-2; 9 nucleotides line up with TRBD1. CDR3 length: 13 amino acids. V shed 2 bases and J 7 bases; nucleotides not matched to a gene: 5. The germline gives CDR1 SQVTM, CDR2 ANQGSEA.

This chain connects TRBV2 to TRBJ2-7, with D possibly being TRBD2 (6 bases). Germline CDR1 is SNHLY and CDR2 is FYNNEI. V was cut by 6 bases and J by 2 bases, with 17 bases left in between. The CDR3 is made up of 15 amino acids. For the CDR3, the DNA is TGTGCCAGCAGAACCACCGGAGGAGGGGCCTACGAGCAGTACTTC. It specifies CASRTTGGGAYEQYF. The complete variable domain, with remaining parts taken from reference TRBV2 and TRBJ2-7, reads EPEVTQTPSHQVTQMGQEVILRCVPISNHLYFYWYRQILGQKVEFLVSFYNNEISEKSEIFDDQFSVERPDGSNFTLKIRSTKLEDSAMYFCASRTTGGGAYEQYFGPGTRLTVT.

This clone was recorded once. The V call is TRBV5-5, the J call TRBJ2-5; 9 bases match TRBD1. The germline V gene has CDR1 SGHKS and CDR2 YYEKEE (reference sequence). After removal of 4 bases from V and 7 bases from J, the junction contained 8 bases not matched to a gene. CDR3 length equals 14 residues. CDR3 loop: CASSLRDREATQYF. CDR3 coding DNA: TGTGCCAGCAGCCTGCGGGACAGGGAGGCGACCCAGTACTTC. Looking up the rest from reference TRBV5-5 and TRBJ2-5 gives the full variable domain: DAGVTQSPTHLIKTRGQQVTLRCSPISGHKSVSWYQQVLGQGPQFIFQYYEKEERGRGNFPDRFSARQFPNYSSELNVNALLLGDSALYLCASSLRDREATQYFGPGTRLLVL.

V gene TRBV30 combines with J gene TRBJ1-1; D call uncertain. The CDR3 runs 14 residues. The germline CDR1 and CDR2 sequences are GTSNPN and SVGIG (reference sequence). Trimming cost V 0 bases and J 1 base, with 9 bases left between them. The CDR3 loop reads CAWSVLGRNTEAFF. The CDR3 region has the DNA TGTGCCTGGAGTGTATTAGGGAGGAACACTGAAGCTTTCTTT.

The chain links TRBV7-9 to TRBJ2-2; tentative D call: TRBD2 (5 bases). Germline CDR1 reads SEHNR; CDR2 reads FQNEAQ (reference sequence). The CDR3 is 14 amino acids. V gave up 6 bases and J gave up 0 bases, with 8 bases separating them. CDR3 sequence: CASREAANTGELFF. In DNA form, the CDR3 reads TGTGCCAGCAGAGAAGCGGCGAACACCGGGGAGCTGTTTTTT.

CDR3 bases: TGTGCCAGCAACAGAGGGGGCCAAGAGACCCAGTACTTC. Amino acids: CASNRGGQETQYF. The rearrangement links TRBV5-6 to TRBJ2-5; D possibly corresponds to TRBD1 (6 bases). V was clipped by 6 bases and J by 1 base, with 10 bases between them. Looked up from germline, CDR1 is SGHDT and CDR2 is YYEEEE. CDR3 size: 13 residues.

This sequence joins TRBV9 and TRBJ2-5; D gene ambiguous. With 2 bases removed from V and 4 bases from J, the gap between germline ends came to 9 bases. This CDR3 spans 13 amino acids. Germline lookup yields CDR1 SGDLS and CDR2 YYNGEE. The CDR3 loop reads CASSVAVLETQYF. The CDR3 DNA is TGTGCCAGCAGCGTGGCCGTCCTAGAGACCCAGTACTTC.

In its sample, this clone was seen once. The chain carries TRBV28 and TRBJ2-7; D ambiguous. The V gene's germline CDR1 is MDHEN and CDR2 SYDVKM. CDR3 length equals 12 residues. Trimming cost V 1 base and J 7 bases, with 8 bases left between them. CDR3 coding DNA: TGTGCCAGCAGTTTATTACGGAAGGAGCAGTACTTC. Its protein is CASSLLRKEQYF.

This clone was observed a handful of times. V usage is TRBV20-1 and J usage is TRBJ2-5; D uncertain. The V gene lost 5 bases and the J gene lost 7 bases, with 11 bases spanning the gap. Germline lookup yields CDR1 DFQATT and CDR2 SNEGSKA (reference sequence). This CDR3 has 11 amino acids. CDR3 region: CSAVLIRTQYF. CDR3 bases: TGCAGTGCTGTGTTAATCCGGACCCAGTACTTC.

The J gene is TRBJ1-1, the V gene TRBV6-6; 7 bases are a match to TRBD1. Germline CDR1 reads MNHNY; CDR2 reads SVGAGI (reference sequence). V shed 5 bases and J 1 base; nucleotides not matched to a gene: 4. The CDR3 consists of 14 residues. This chain's CDR3 is CASSNRQGNTEAFF. The CDR3 bases are TGTGCCAGCAGTAATCGACAGGGGAACACTGAAGCTTTCTTT.

This clone has more than one count but fewer than ten. This rearrangement joins TRBV2 to TRBJ2-5, with D unclear. This CDR3 is built from 12 residues. The V gene lost 7 bases and the J gene lost 5 bases, with 11 bases spanning the gap. Germline loops: CDR1 SNHLY, CDR2 FYNNEI. CDR3 in DNA: TGTGCCAGCAAGACGGAGACGGAGACCCAGTACTTC. It codes for CASKTETETQYF.

The chain carries TRBV5-1 and TRBJ2-5; 9 nucleotides line up with TRBD2. The germline CDR1 and CDR2 sequences are SGHRS and YFSETQ. The CDR3 consists of 17 residues. V lost 0 bases and J lost 3; bases outside the gene matches: 9. CDR3: CASSLAPLAGWEETQYF. The CDR3 region has the DNA TGCGCCAGCAGCTTGGCCCCTCTAGCGGGGTGGGAAGAGACCCAGTACTTC.

This clone turned up a few times. DNA for the CDR3: TGTGCCAGCAGCTTTGGACAGGGCGGCTCAGATACGCAGTATTTT. It translates to CASSFGQGGSDTQYF. The chain has TRBV11-2 and TRBJ2-3, with TRBD1 matching over 8 bases. CDR1 and CDR2 from the germline V gene are SGHAT and FQNNGV. V shed 3 bases, J shed 4 bases, and the junction held 6 bases outside the gene matches. The length of the CDR3 is 15 residues.

The gene calls are TRBV5-6 and TRBJ2-1; the D gene is possibly TRBD2 (5 bases). The CDR3 has 12 residues. Germline loops: CDR1 SGHDT, CDR2 YYEEEE. V gave up 1 base and J gave up 9 bases, with 8 bases separating them. CDR3 DNA sequence: TGTGCCAGCAGCTTGTCCGGGATTGAGCAGTTCTTC. This translates into CASSLSGIEQFF.

V gene TRBV11-2 combines with J gene TRBJ2-1; D is perhaps TRBD2 (6 bases). The germline gives CDR1 SGHAT, CDR2 FQNNGV. Trimming removed 1 base at V and 6 bases at J, with 16 bases between. The CDR3 consists of 16 residues. CDR3 in DNA: TGTGCCAGCAGCTTAGGTCTAGCGCTAGGAGGCAATGAGCAGTTCTTC. It encodes CASSLGLALGGNEQFF.

This clone occurred a few times. The rearrangement links TRBV7-2 to TRBJ1-5; no firm D call. CDR3 size: 15 residues. The V gene's germline CDR1 is SGHTA and CDR2 FQGNSA. Trimming cost V 1 base and J 13 bases, with 20 bases left between them. The CDR3 region has the DNA TGTGCCAGCAGCTTAGAACAGAGTCACCTTACGGATCAGCATTTT. Its translation: CASSLEQSHLTDQHF. The whole variable domain, remainder taken from reference TRBV7-2 and TRBJ1-5, is GAGVSQSPSNKVTEKGKDVELRCDPISGHTALYWYRQSLGQGLEFLIYFQGNSAPDKSGLPSDRFSAERTGGSVSTLTIQRTQQEDSAVYLCASSLEQSHLTDQHFGDGTRLSIL.

This clone has just a few counts. The chain is built from TRBV10-3 and TRBJ1-1; a possible D gene is TRBD1 (5 bases). Germline V gene data show CDR1 as ENHRY and CDR2 as SYGVKD. With 4 bases removed from V and 5 bases from J, the gap between germline ends came to 11 bases. The CDR3 has 13 residues. The CDR3 DNA reads TGTGCCATCAGTGGGCGGGGGGATACTGAAGCTTTCTTT. It is translated as CAISGRGDTEAFF.